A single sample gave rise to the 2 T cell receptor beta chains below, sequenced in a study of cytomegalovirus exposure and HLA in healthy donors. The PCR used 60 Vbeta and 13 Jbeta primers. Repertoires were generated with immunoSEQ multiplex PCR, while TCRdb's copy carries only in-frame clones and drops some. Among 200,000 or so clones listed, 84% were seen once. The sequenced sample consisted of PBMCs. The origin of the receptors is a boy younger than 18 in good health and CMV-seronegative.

The CDR3 here is CASIHATGVIYEQYF. CDR3 DNA sequence: TGTGCCAGCATCCACGCGACAGGGGTGATCTACGAGCAGTACTTC. The rearrangement links TRBV6-1 to TRBJ2-7, with 8 bases that match TRBD1. The CDR3 has 15 residues. Losses at the gene ends were 7 bases for V and 3 bases for J; bases not matched to a gene: 11. CDR1 and CDR2 (germline): MNHNS, SASEGT.

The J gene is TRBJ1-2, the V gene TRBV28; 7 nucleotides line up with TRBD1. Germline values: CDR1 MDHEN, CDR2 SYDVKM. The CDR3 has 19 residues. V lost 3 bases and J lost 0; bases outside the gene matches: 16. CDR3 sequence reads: CASSFLPLDRAVPNYGYTF. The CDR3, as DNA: TGTGCCAGCAGTTTCCTACCCCTAGACAGGGCGGTTCCTAACTATGGCTACACCTTC.